This is a list of T cell receptor beta chains from one sample in a study of T cell repertoires in cytomegalovirus infection. One entry per CDR3 protein, called by TCRdb with MiXCR from the reads. The table lists more than 200,000 distinct CDR3 sequences, around 9% of them singletons. The sample taken for sequencing was PBMCs. These receptors were taken from a human donor in good health (CMV status not recorded). Some clones in this sample may be carry-over from other donors' samples. CDR3s include the opening cysteine and the closing phenylalanine or tryptophan. The D gene is left open where the match is weak. Not all rows give a size; the values are once, few, many and, for expanded clones, a class.

V	size	J	D	DNA	CDR3
TRBV7-8	many	TRBJ1-5	-	TGTGCCAGCAGCAAAGGGCTCGGCCAGCCCCAGCATTTT	CASSKGLGQPQHF
TRBV7-8	many	TRBJ1-5	-	TGTGCCAGCAGCTTAGCTGGACCGGGGGGAAAGGCCCAGCATTTT	CASSLAGPGGKAQHF
TRBV28	many	TRBJ2-5	-	TGTGCCAGCGATCAACTTGGGGGGCAAGAGACCCAGTACTTC	CASDQLGGQETQYF
TRBV7-2	many	TRBJ1-4	-	TGTGCCAGCAGCTTCAACGGGGGCATTAATGAAAAACTGTTTTTT	CASSFNGGINEKLFF
TRBV6-2/TRBV6-3	many	TRBJ1-1	-	TGTGCCAGCAGTTACTCGCTGGGACTTGCCATGAACACTGAAGCTTTCTTT	CASSYSLGLAMNTEAFF
TRBV28	-	TRBJ2-4	-	TGTGCCAGCAGTTCCCCCGGTAGATTAAACATTCAGTACTTC	CASSSPGRLNIQYF
TRBV7-9	few	TRBJ2-2	-	TGTGCCAGCAGCGGGTCGAACACCGGGGAGCTGTTTTTT	CASSGSNTGELFF
TRBV12-3/TRBV12-4	many	TRBJ1-5	-	TGTGCCAGCAGTTTCGATGGGGGTGAGAATCAGCCCCAGCATTTT	CASSFDGGENQPQHF
TRBV7-9	many	TRBJ2-5	TRBD2	TGTGCCAGCGCCCCGCGGGGGGGCCAAGAGACCCAGTACTTC	CASAPRGGQETQYF
TRBV5-6	few	TRBJ2-5	-	TGTGCCAGCAGCTTGTTCATGAAAGAGACCCAGTACTTC	CASSLFMKETQYF
TRBV7-2	many	TRBJ2-4	TRBD1	TGTGCCAGCAGTCAGGGGGCTGGAAACATTCAGTACTTC	CASSQGAGNIQYF
TRBV7-2	many	TRBJ2-5	-	TGTGCCAGCAGCTTAGGAGGCGCGATGGGGGAAACCCAGTACTTC	CASSLGGAMGETQYF
TRBV20-1	few	TRBJ2-5	-	TGCAGTGCTAAAGGGACCCAAGAGACCCAGTACTTC	CSAKGTQETQYF
TRBV7-2	many	TRBJ1-4	TRBD1	TGTGCCAGCAGCTTAGGACAGGGTGAAAAACTGTTTTTT	CASSLGQGEKLFF
TRBV10-3	few	TRBJ1-5	TRBD1	TGTGCCATCAGAATGACAGGGGAAAATCAGCCCCAGCATTTT	CAIRMTGENQPQHF
TRBV7-2	many	TRBJ2-5	-	TGTGCCAGCAGTTATGACTCCCGAGGAGAGACCCAGTACTTC	CASSYDSRGETQYF
TRBV11-2	many	TRBJ1-3	-	TGTGCCAGCAGCTTAGGTCGGTCGATTGGAAACACCATATATTTT	CASSLGRSIGNTIYF
TRBV7-2	many	TRBJ1-2	TRBD1	TGTGCCAGCAGCCTAGGGACAGGGGGTGTCTATGGCTACACCTTC	CASSLGTGGVYGYTF
TRBV7-2	many	TRBJ1-1	TRBD1	TGTGCCAGCAGCGCCGGACAGGGGGCGAGATTGTGGGCTTTCTTT	CASSAGQGARLWAFF
TRBV7-8	many	TRBJ2-7	TRBD1	TGTGCCAGCAGCCCCTCCGGTGGGGGACAGGGGTCTAAGACCGAGCAGTACTTC	CASSPSGGGQGSKTEQYF
TRBV2	many	TRBJ1-1	-	TGTGCCAGCAGTGGGGACACGAACACTGAAGCTTTCTTT	CASSGDTNTEAFF
TRBV6-7	-	TRBJ1-1	-	TGTGCCAGCAGTTACTCAGTCGGGACACGGAACACTGAAGCTTTCTTT	CASSYSVGTRNTEAFF
TRBV28	many	TRBJ1-5	-	TGTGCCAGTACAAAGCGGGTCGTCCATCAGCCCCAGCATTTT	CASTKRVVHQPQHF
TRBV23-1	-	TRBJ2-1	TRBD1	TGCGCCAGCAGTCGTCACAGGGGGAACAATGAGCAGTTCTTC	CASSRHRGNNEQFF
TRBV19	many	TRBJ2-3	-	TGTGCCAGTAAGTGGGCTAGCACAGATACGCAGTATTTT	CASKWASTDTQYF
TRBV19	many	TRBJ2-1	TRBD2	TGTGCCAGTAGTATTAACCCGGGACTAGCGGACAGCTCCTACAATGAGCAGTTCTTC	CASSINPGLADSSYNEQFF
TRBV7-6	-	TRBJ2-5	TRBD2	TGTGCCAGCAGCTTAGCGGTAGCGGGAGGTCTCGAGACCCAGTACTTC	CASSLAVAGGLETQYF
TRBV20-1	few	TRBJ2-7	TRBD1	TGCAGTGCTCCGGGACAGGGGGCCGGCGAGCAGTACTTC	CSAPGQGAGEQYF
TRBV10-1	-	TRBJ1-1	-	TGCGCCAGCAGCCAGCTAAGAGGCAAAAACACTGAAGCTTTCTTT	CASSQLRGKNTEAFF
TRBV19	many	TRBJ1-2	TRBD1	TGTGCCAGTAGTATTCTAAACAGGGGCATCCAGGATGGCTACACCTTC	CASSILNRGIQDGYTF
TRBV6-2/TRBV6-3	many	TRBJ1-1	-	TGTGCCAGCAGTTACTCGGCGAACACTGAAGCTTTCTTT	CASSYSANTEAFF
TRBV7-2	many	TRBJ2-3	TRBD2	TGTGCCAGCAGCCAAAGCGGGGGCACAGATACGCAGTATTTT	CASSQSGGTDTQYF
TRBV11-3	many	TRBJ2-7	-	TGTGCCAGCAGCTTCGTGTCAGGTCACTACGAGCAGTACTTC	CASSFVSGHYEQYF
TRBV6-1	-	TRBJ2-1	TRBD2	TGTGCCAGCGAAGAGCGGACTAGCGGGAGCGATGAGCAGTTCTTC	CASEERTSGSDEQFF
TRBV2	many	TRBJ2-1	-	TGTGCCAGCAGTGAAGAGGTGGCCTCCTACAATGAGCAGTTCTTC	CASSEEVASYNEQFF
TRBV7-2	many	TRBJ2-1	-	TGTGCCAGCAGCCCACGAGTCTCCTACAATGAGCAGTTCTTC	CASSPRVSYNEQFF
TRBV7-2	many	TRBJ1-3	-	TGTGCCAGCAGCCAACACAGGGCTGGAAACACCATATATTTT	CASSQHRAGNTIYF
TRBV28	few	TRBJ2-1	TRBD1	TGTGCCAGCAGTCCCCCCAAAGCCGGGACAGGGTTCTTC	CASSPPKAGTGFF
TRBV29-1	-	TRBJ1-6	-	TGCAGCGTTATGATCAGCCTTAATTCACCCCTCCACTTT	CSVMISLNSPLHF
TRBV7-2	many	TRBJ2-5	TRBD2	TGTGCCAGCAGGTTTAGCGGGGGACAAGAGACCCAGTACTTC	CASRFSGGQETQYF
TRBV6-1	many	TRBJ2-1	TRBD2	TGTGCCAGCAGCCGAACCTTAGCGGGAAGCTCCTACAATGAGCAGTTCTTC	CASSRTLAGSSYNEQFF
TRBV7-2	many	TRBJ2-2	-	TGTGCCAGCAGCCCTACCGGTTCCTTAAACACCGGGGAGCTGTTTTTT	CASSPTGSLNTGELFF
TRBV12-3/TRBV12-4	many	TRBJ2-7	TRBD2	TGTGCCAGCAGGCGGGGAGCGGGAGTTGTCGAGCAGTACTTC	CASRRGAGVVEQYF
TRBV4-3	-	TRBJ1-4	-	TGCGCCAGCAGCCTCCAAACGGGGAATAATGAAAAACTGTTTTTT	CASSLQTGNNEKLFF
TRBV28	few	TRBJ1-2	TRBD1	TGTGCCAGCAGTGGGACAGGGGGCTCTGGCTACACCTTC	CASSGTGGSGYTF
TRBV2	many	TRBJ1-6	-	TGTGCCAGCATTCGCAATGGGGTTGATTCACCCCTCCACTTT	CASIRNGVDSPLHF
TRBV20-1	-	TRBJ2-1	TRBD2	TGCAGTGCTAGAGCCAGCGGGAGGGCCGGCCCCTACAATGAGCAGTTCTTC	CSARASGRAGPYNEQFF
TRBV12-3/TRBV12-4	many	TRBJ2-7	-	TGTGCCAGCAGTACTACGATGGGGGAATCCGAGCAGTACTTC	CASSTTMGESEQYF
TRBV28	few	TRBJ2-1	-	TGTGCCAGCAGGGGCGCGGACAATGAGCAGTTCTTC	CASRGADNEQFF
TRBV12-3/TRBV12-4	many	TRBJ1-4	-	TGTGCCAGCAGTCCGGTTGGGGGTAATGAAAAACTGTTTTTT	CASSPVGGNEKLFF
TRBV24-1	few	TRBJ2-2	-	TGTGCCACCAGTGTAGGCAGGGTGAGCGGGGAGCTGTTTTTT	CATSVGRVSGELFF
TRBV5-5	many	TRBJ2-2	TRBD2	TGTGCCAGCAGCTCGGGGGGACCTCAAAACACCGGGGAGCTGTTTTTT	CASSSGGPQNTGELFF
TRBV19	-	TRBJ2-3	-	TGTGCCAGTAGTCCCAGGAGGGGGGACTCAGATACGCAGTATTTT	CASSPRRGDSDTQYF
TRBV12-3/TRBV12-4	many	TRBJ1-5	-	TGTGCCAGCAGGTCAGGGGGCAATCAGCCCCAGCATTTT	CASRSGGNQPQHF
TRBV12-5	many	TRBJ1-1	-	TGTGCTAGTGGTAATCAGAACACTGAAGCTTTCTTT	CASGNQNTEAFF
TRBV7-2	few	TRBJ1-5	-	TGTGCCAGCAGCTTAGTCCCGACAGGCAATCAGCCCCAGCATTTT	CASSLVPTGNQPQHF
TRBV7-9	many	TRBJ1-2	-	TGTGCCAGCAGCTCCATCGATCCGAACTACATCTATGGCTACACCTTC	CASSSIDPNYIYGYTF
TRBV10-2	many	TRBJ2-3	-	TGCGCCAGCGTAAGAGGACTACCCTCCACAGATACGCAGTATTTT	CASVRGLPSTDTQYF